These T cell receptor beta chains were read from a single sample in a study of cytomegalovirus exposure and HLA in healthy donors. The table came from immunoSEQ multiplex PCR; TCRdb's copy has only in-frame clones and leaves some out. This sample carries more than 75,000 clones, just under 85% of them seen once, and the ten largest clones take roughly 5.9%. The specimen sequenced was PBMCs. All receptors come from a woman aged 18-35 years in good health and CMV-seropositive. CDR3s include the opening cysteine and the closing phenylalanine or tryptophan. The D gene is left open where the match is weak. Not all rows give a size; the values are once, few, many and, for expanded clones, a class.

D: NA; size: once; J: TRBJ2-1; V: TRBV5-6; DNA: TGTGCCAGCAGCTTGGGACTAGTCAATGAGCAGTTCTTC; CDR3: CASSLGLVNEQFF
D: NA; size: NA; J: TRBJ2-3; V: TRBV5-4; DNA: TGTGCCAGCAGCCCCCGGATTCCGGGGTTGATGGGCACAGATACGCAGTATTTT; CDR3: CASSPRIPGLMGTDTQYF
D: NA; size: NA; J: TRBJ1-1; V: TRBV12-5; DNA: TGTGCTAGTGGTTTGGGGGTGGGGGGTTACACTGAAGCTTTCTTT; CDR3: CASGLGVGGYTEAFF
D: NA; size: NA; J: TRBJ2-1; V: TRBV27; DNA: TGTGCCACCAGGGGGATAGCGGGCAACATACGCCTTTACAATGAGCAGTTCTTC; CDR3: CATRGIAGNIRLYNEQFF
D: NA; size: NA; J: TRBJ1-4; V: TRBV5-1; DNA: TGCGCCAGCAGACAGGGAAGTTCAGCTAATGAAAAACTGTTTTTT; CDR3: CASRQGSSANEKLFF
D: TRBD1; size: NA; J: TRBJ1-3; V: TRBV9; DNA: TGTGCCAGCAGCGTAGCCCGGACAGGGGATTCTGGAAACACCATATATTTT; CDR3: CASSVARTGDSGNTIYF
D: NA; size: NA; J: TRBJ2-5; V: TRBV13; DNA: TGTGCCAGCAGCTTAGGCCGTAAAGAGACCCAGTACTTC; CDR3: CASSLGRKETQYF
D: TRBD1; size: NA; J: TRBJ1-5; V: TRBV6-6; DNA: TGTGCCAGCAGCTCCTCGACAGGGAGAAGCAATCAGCCCCAGCATTTT; CDR3: CASSSSTGRSNQPQHF
D: TRBD2; size: NA; J: TRBJ2-1; V: TRBV7-3; DNA: TGTGCCAGCAGCCCCACTGCTAGCGGGGCCTACAATGAGCAGTTCTTC; CDR3: CASSPTASGAYNEQFF
D: NA; size: NA; J: TRBJ1-5; V: TRBV6-5; DNA: TGTGCCAGCAGTTACGGAGGTTCGGGGCAGCCCCAGCATTTT; CDR3: CASSYGGSGQPQHF
D: TRBD2; size: few; J: TRBJ2-7; V: TRBV29-1; DNA: TGCAGCGTTGAAAGCGGGGCGGGCTCGGTAGGGCAGTACTTC; CDR3: CSVESGAGSVGQYF
D: NA; size: NA; J: TRBJ1-2; V: TRBV18; DNA: TGTGCCAGCTCACCTGACTCGGCCTATGGCTACACCTTC; CDR3: CASSPDSAYGYTF
D: TRBD2; size: NA; J: TRBJ2-1; V: TRBV25-1; DNA: TGTGCCAGCAGTCCACTAGCGGGAGAAACAAATGAGCAGTTCTTC; CDR3: CASSPLAGETNEQFF
D: TRBD1; size: NA; J: TRBJ2-3; V: TRBV13; DNA: TGTGCCAGCAGCGAACCGGGACAGGGCACAGATACGCAGTATTTT; CDR3: CASSEPGQGTDTQYF
D: NA; size: NA; J: TRBJ1-2; V: TRBV13; DNA: TGTGCCAGCAGCTTTTCCGGGGGGCAAGGCTACACCTTC; CDR3: CASSFSGGQGYTF
D: NA; size: NA; J: TRBJ1-2; V: TRBV27; DNA: TGTGCCAGCAGTTTATCGGTGGGGGGGGGATCCTATGGCTACACCTTC; CDR3: CASSLSVGGGSYGYTF
D: NA; size: NA; J: TRBJ1-5; V: TRBV5-1; DNA: TGCGCCAGCAGCCCAGATGGCAATCAGCCCCAGCATTTT; CDR3: CASSPDGNQPQHF
D: TRBD2; size: NA; J: TRBJ2-1; V: TRBV4-2; DNA: TGTGCCAGCAGCCAAGATGGGGCGGGAGGGATGTACTACAATGAGCAGTTCTTC; CDR3: CASSQDGAGGMYYNEQFF
D: NA; size: NA; J: TRBJ1-5; V: TRBV6-1; DNA: TGTGCCAGCAGTGTTGGGGGGATCCCTGATCAGCCCCAGCATTTT; CDR3: CASSVGGIPDQPQHF
D: NA; size: few; J: TRBJ2-7; V: TRBV5-5; DNA: TGTGCCAGCAGCCTGAGTCCCCCTTCAGAGCAGTACTTC; CDR3: CASSLSPPSEQYF
D: NA; size: NA; J: TRBJ1-5; V: TRBV4-2; DNA: TGTGCCAGCAGCCAAGTAGGCAGTGGGGGGGATCAGCCCCAGCATTTT; CDR3: CASSQVGSGGDQPQHF
D: NA; size: NA; J: TRBJ2-7; V: TRBV18; DNA: TGTGCCAGCTCACCACGCCCCAAGCCCCGTACCTACGAGCAGTACTTC; CDR3: CASSPRPKPRTYEQYF
D: NA; size: NA; J: TRBJ2-7; V: TRBV7-9; DNA: TGTGCCAGCAGCTTAGGGGGGGACTTGTACGAGCAGTACTTC; CDR3: CASSLGGDLYEQYF
D: NA; size: NA; J: TRBJ1-2; V: TRBV2; DNA: TGTGCCAGCAGCGGGGGGGGTTCCCTCCACTATGGCTACACCTTC; CDR3: CASSGGGSLHYGYTF
D: NA; size: NA; J: TRBJ2-3; V: TRBV11-2; DNA: TGTGCCAGCAGCCCACAGATCACTGATACGCAGTATTTT; CDR3: CASSPQITDTQYF
D: TRBD2; size: NA; J: TRBJ2-1; V: TRBV9; DNA: TGTGCCAGCAGCGTATGGCTAGCGGGAGCGGCGAATGAGCAGTTCTTC; CDR3: CASSVWLAGAANEQFF
D: NA; size: few; J: TRBJ1-4; V: TRBV2; DNA: TGTGCCAGCAGTGTTGCAGTCAGCGGGGTTGAAAAACTGTTTTTT; CDR3: CASSVAVSGVEKLFF
D: TRBD2; size: NA; J: TRBJ2-5; V: TRBV5-4; DNA: TGTGCCAGCAGCTTGGGCGGGAGGGCCGGAGAGACCCAGTACTTC; CDR3: CASSLGGRAGETQYF